This entry features one T cell receptor beta chain sequence. This receptor's antigen is unknown. Nothing much larger sits one base from this clone, and base qualities are not available. Library prep was done by the immunoSEQ multiplex PCR assay. The multiplex PCR relied on a mix of 60 forward primers for TCR Vbeta segments and 13 reverse primers for TCR Jbeta segments. The CDR3 region of rearranged TCR beta genes was amplified from genomic DNA with a multiplex PCR assay. Amplified TCR beta libraries were sequenced as 87-base-pair reads on the Illumina HiSeq System. In the original analysis: A later analysis counted approximately 76 million unique TCR beta chains across the 690 or so repertoires, and 9.5 million to 11 million of these chains were shared by at least two donors. A nearest-neighbor algorithm error-corrected the raw reads and collapsed the reads into unique sequences, merging closely related sequences to remove PCR and sequencing errors. CDR3 sequences were aligned to IMGT reference sequences to assign V, D and J gene segments. For a sequence to be retained, a match of at least six nucleotides was required to both a V gene segment and a J gene segment. Rearrangements were called productive when the CDR3 lacked stop codons and stayed in frame with V and J; all others were non-productive. CDR3 was defined by IMGT convention, running from the second conserved V-encoded cysteine to the conserved J-encoded phenylalanine. In an earlier analysis of more than 550 of the donors, sequences lacking an unambiguous match to a single V gene segment were excluded. An earlier analysis of a few hundred of the donors called V segments functional above 56.7% productive rearrangements and segregating when the between-donor standard deviation exceeded 5%. A statistical classification framework was developed to diagnose cytomegalovirus status using the catalog of TCR beta chain sequences. In a later analysis, V and J genes were assigned by comparing TCR nucleotide sequences against IMGT/GENE-DB human TR gene sequences. A later analysis assigned CDR3 sequences and most-parsimonious VDJ recombination scenarios with the TCRdist pipeline. In a later analysis, each TCR beta chain was defined by its CDR3 amino acid sequence together with its V-gene family, and reads without a unique V-gene family were excluded. A later analysis removed 550 to 650 highly shared, low-generation-probability nucleotide sequences to deal with suspected cross-contamination and a sequencing artifact. In a later analysis, a clonal expansion index was calculated for each public chain from normalized within-repertoire ranks of inferred template counts. In a later analysis, generation probabilities were computed using a VDJ recombination model fitted to out-of-frame rearrangements, and the results were checked against IGoR. Hypergeometric tests were used in a later analysis to score TCR-TCR, TCR-HLA and TCR-CMV co-occurrence, with a repertoire-size bias correction applied to the TCR pairs. False discovery rates were estimated in a later analysis by permuting HLA or CMV assignments 20 times. In a later analysis, co-occurring TCRs were grouped using DBSCAN, and TCRdist sequence similarity was added for clustering within HLA-allele-positive subsets. Co-occurrence clustering excluded repertoires with fewer than 30,000 or more than 120,000 public chains, plus five with anomalous nucleotide sharing. Not all clones reach the TCRdb copy of this immuneACCESS table, which keeps in-frame sequences only. Checked studies attribute under half of the gap to unresolved V genes and leave the rest unexplained. V, J and clone size were drawn from that table, and D and trimming were deduced from the DNA. The sample contains approximately 190,000 clones, around 84% of them found a single time. The ten largest make up about 2.6% of the sample.

The data derive from a study of cytomegalovirus exposure and HLA in healthy donors (dated by TCRdb to the late 2010s). Regarding the complete study: An earlier analysis of around 600 of the donors reported 250 to 300 Gb of sequence data and 100 million to 140 million unique TCR beta sequences from about 200 million T cells. Roughly 300 gigabases of sequencing data and 70 million to 100 million unique TCR sequences were included in an early release covering about 600 HLA-typed donors. Of the approximately 400 genotyped donors, around 81% fell in the genetic ancestry cluster associated with self-reported Caucasian donors. The study aimed to test whether cataloging public T cell receptors could reveal signatures of past pathogen exposure. Using immunosequencing, the study profiled T cell repertoires from roughly 650 subjects and related those repertoires to cytomegalovirus serostatus. In addition to the first cohort of around 670 subjects, a separate validation cohort of 130 or so different subjects was used. To predict cytomegalovirus infection status, the study combined high-throughput TCR immunosequencing, statistical association of individual TCRs with disease status, and machine learning. In a later analysis, previously published TCR beta repertoires from fewer than 750 donors were re-analyzed and high-resolution HLA genotyping was added so that TCR occurrence patterns could be studied. In the later analysis, no new phenotypic data were used to find candidate immune exposures; instead, reliance was placed on TCR beta sequences and their occurrence across donors. An earlier analysis of 587 of the donors used high-throughput TCR beta sequencing to judge whether each TCR beta V gene segment behaved as functional or pseudogenic. Donor age, sex, ethnicity and CMV serostatus were compiled together with the repertoire data. A later genetic analysis used genome-wide SNP genotypes for about 60% of the roughly 700 donors, treating that subset as a discovery cohort. Every discovery cohort repertoire had been produced on one sequencing platform. Class I and class II HLA loci were covered by the typing at four-digit resolution. Typing coverage differed by locus: A, B, C, DRB1 and DQB1 were typed in about 620-640 donors, DQA1 in 522, DPA1 in roughly 590, and DPB1 in 450 to 490. Roughly 5 DR-DQ haplotypes were handled as single units for association and clustering, since linkage in the cohort was strong. Among around 400 genotyped donors of the cohort, an average of 235,054 unique TCR beta nucleotide sequences were sequenced per donor, roughly 20% of them non-productive. Here is what the overall study found, with its caveats: A further reported finding was that TCR beta sequences accurately predicted the HLA-A and HLA-B alleles for most subjects in the first cohort. A cluster of highly shared sequence variants was judged likely to represent a technical artifact of the sequencing pipeline. About 17 rarely observed V segments, including chromosome 9 orphons, were excluded from the earlier analysis of approximately 600 of the donors because counts were too low. A later analysis found that HLA-associated TCR beta chains were more clonally expanded and had lower generation probabilities than equally common non-associated chains. A few of the identified cytomegalovirus-associated TCR beta chains were confirmed in vitro to be specific for cytomegalovirus antigens. Presence/absence analyses assumed roughly uniform sequencing depth across donors, an assumption that may not hold. Most CMV-associated TCR beta chains appeared to be HLA-restricted in a later analysis, and the HLA associations seemed to be driven largely by CMV exposure. According to a later analysis, parvovirus B19, influenza, CMV and Epstein-Barr virus appeared linked to several top co-occurrence clusters. An earlier analysis of approximately 540 of the donors showed that most TCR beta V segments appeared in productive rearrangements either about 87% or about 30% of the time, which broadly matched IMGT annotations. CMV serostatus was the only immune exposure information available for the cohort. The authors suggested that the approach could potentially be extended to other disease states and immunological phenotypes. In both the original and validation cohorts, the classifier was reported to diagnose cytomegalovirus status with high specificity and sensitivity. According to a later analysis, TCR association rates differed among HLA loci, with DRB1 alleles showing the most associated TCRs and HLA-C alleles showing the fewest. At a false discovery rate of 0.05, a later analysis linked 15,000 to 20,000 TCR beta sequences to specific HLA alleles. The study listed 164 TCR beta chains as associated with cytomegalovirus. The cohort was sequenced for TCR beta chains only, and without alpha or paired-chain data the features that could be detected were limited. Correlated functional status among segregating V segments might be attributable to linkage disequilibrium, but an unknown experimental factor could not be ruled out. While some public TCRs were present in many individuals, most TCR sequences turned up only very rarely across donors. An association between a missense DCLRE1C variant and V-gene and J-gene trimming of TCR beta chains was found in a later genetic analysis and replicated in an independent cohort. Because some donors lacked HLA typing at each locus, the association tests relied only on the typed subset. In a later genetic analysis, fewer N-insertions in productive TCRs were reported among donors in an Asian-associated ancestry cluster than the roughly 700-donor mean. When HLA alleles, especially DR and DQ, strongly co-occurred, TCR associations were difficult to assign to individual alleles. Some IMGT-functional V segments, including TRBV6-2 and TRBV6-3, could not be distinguished by the 87-base-pair reads and were therefore excluded.

Counted from cysteine to phenylalanine, this CDR3 has 13 amino acids. Just CDR3 DNA is preserved here, 39 bases in frame from base 1. V ends up 5 bases short and J 8 bases short, with an unmatched junction base count of 6. CDR1 is given as LNHNV and CDR2 as YYDKDF, both from the germline V gene (reference sequence). The cohort was made up of roughly 670 healthy bone marrow donors. At the time of sampling, every cohort member was nominally healthy, though immune exposures that went unrecorded were likely present. The donor was CMV seropositive and was included in the group of 250 to 300 seropositive cohort members. Each donor provided a peripheral blood sample, and peripheral blood mononuclear cells were used for TCR beta sequencing. The Qiagen DNeasy Blood Extraction Kit was used to extract genomic DNA from the blood cell samples.

The TCR was taken from a woman in her forties or fifties in good health and CMV-seropositive. Sequenced: PBMCs. The V gene is TRBV15 and the J gene is TRBJ1-2, and 9 junction bases match TRBD1. The nucleotide sequence reads as follows: TGTGCCACCAGCGGAAGGACAGGGGAAGGCTACACCTTC. The translation is CATSGRTGEGYTF.